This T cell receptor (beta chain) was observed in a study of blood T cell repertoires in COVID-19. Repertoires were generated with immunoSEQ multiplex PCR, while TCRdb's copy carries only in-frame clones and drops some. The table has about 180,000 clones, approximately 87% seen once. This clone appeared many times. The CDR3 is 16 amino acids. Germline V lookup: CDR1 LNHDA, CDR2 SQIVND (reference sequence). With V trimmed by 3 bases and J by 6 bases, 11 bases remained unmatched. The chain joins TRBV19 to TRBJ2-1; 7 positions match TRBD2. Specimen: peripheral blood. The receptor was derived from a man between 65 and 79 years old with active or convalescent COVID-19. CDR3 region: CASSIGRGRVINEQFF. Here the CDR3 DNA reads TGTGCCAGTAGTATTGGTCGAGGGAGGGTGATCAATGAGCAGTTCTTC.